The rows below give T cell receptor beta chains drawn from one sample of a study of T cell responses to AZD1222 COVID-19 vaccine. Here immunoSEQ multiplex PCR was the method, and the copy in TCRdb shows in-frame clones only, minus some. The table has about 120,000 clones, roughly 92% seen once. The material sequenced was peripheral blood, taken 28 days after the second AZD1222 dose. These receptor sequences come from an adult who received the AZD1222 COVID-19 vaccine. CDR3s include the opening cysteine and the closing phenylalanine or tryptophan. A D gene is named only where the DNA matches it firmly. Clone size, where shown, is once, few, many, or a class for clones that have expanded.

>TRBJ1-2|14|TRBD1|-|TRBV3-1/TRBV3-2
CASSLPGQSYGYTF
TGTGCCAGCAGCTTACCGGGACAGAGCTATGGCTACACCTTC
>TRBJ2-4|14|-|-|TRBV6-5
CASRQDVAKNIQYF
TGTGCCAGCAGGCAGGATGTAGCCAAAAACATTCAGTACTTC
>TRBJ2-7|15|TRBD1|-|TRBV5-5
CASSFATGERYEQYF
TGTGCCAGCAGCTTTGCGACAGGGGAGCGCTACGAGCAGTACTTC
>TRBJ2-7|14|TRBD1|-|TRBV28
CASSHWDRGFLQYF
TGTGCCAGCAGTCATTGGGACAGGGGTTTTTTGCAGTACTTC
>TRBJ2-5|13|-|-|TRBV6-4
CASSETGKETQYF
TGTGCCAGCAGTGAAACAGGGAAAGAGACCCAGTACTTC
>TRBJ1-2|14|-|-|TRBV7-2
CASSLVGANYGYTF
TGTGCCAGCAGCTTAGTGGGGGCTAACTATGGCTACACCTTC
>TRBJ1-5|14|-|few|TRBV19
CASKEWTADQPQHF
TGTGCCAGTAAAGAATGGACAGCCGATCAGCCCCAGCATTTT
>TRBJ1-6|15|-|once|TRBV2
CASRPKPRYNSPLHF
TGTGCCAGCAGACCTAAGCCCAGGTATAATTCACCCCTCCACTTT
>TRBJ1-1|14|-|-|TRBV7-2
CASSLGRTNTEAFF
TGTGCCAGCAGCTTGGGACGGACAAACACTGAAGCTTTCTTT
>TRBJ1-2|14|-|-|TRBV19
CATGGDTYNYGYTF
TGTGCCACTGGCGGGGATACATATAACTATGGCTACACCTTC
>TRBJ2-2|13|-|once|TRBV13
CASQLGDTGELFF
TGTGCCAGTCAGCTAGGGGACACCGGGGAGCTGTTTTTT
>TRBJ2-7|15|-|-|TRBV11-1
CASRPGGGSSYEQYF
TGTGCCAGCAGGCCTGGTGGGGGATCGTCCTACGAGCAGTACTTC
>TRBJ2-3|17|-|-|TRBV25-1
CASSESLRDSKTDTQYF
TGTGCCAGCAGTGAAAGTCTGCGGGACAGCAAGACAGATACGCAGTATTTT
>TRBJ1-2|13|-|-|TRBV6-5
CASSQTANYGYTF
TGTGCCAGCAGCCAGACTGCTAACTATGGCTACACCTTC
>TRBJ1-3|13|-|-|TRBV9
CASSVARGNTIYF
TGTGCCAGCAGCGTAGCACGGGGAAACACCATATATTTT
>TRBJ1-1|11|-|once|TRBV28
CASSLSTEAFF
TGTGCCAGCAGTTTAAGCACTGAAGCTTTCTTT
>TRBJ2-2|14|-|-|TRBV11-2
CASSLDAGTGELFF
TGTGCCAGCAGCTTAGATGCGGGAACCGGGGAGCTGTTTTTT
>TRBJ1-5|16|-|-|TRBV4-3
CASSQDFSGFNQPQHF
TGCGCCAGCAGCCAAGATTTTTCAGGGTTTAATCAGCCCCAGCATTTT
>TRBJ1-2|14|-|-|TRBV7-9
CASSKTPQGNGYTF
TGTGCCAGCAGCAAAACACCCCAGGGAAATGGCTACACCTTC
>TRBJ1-2|13|-|-|TRBV12-3/TRBV12-4
CASSPNTGYGYTF
TGTGCCAGCAGTCCCAACACAGGGTATGGCTACACCTTC
>TRBJ1-2|14|-|once|TRBV18
CASSPSQGNYGYTF
TGTGCCAGCTCACCATCACAGGGCAACTATGGCTACACCTTC
>TRBJ1-2|14|-|-|TRBV13
CASSLGGVVYGYTF
TGTGCCAGCAGCTTGGGGGGAGTTGTCTATGGCTACACCTTC
>TRBJ2-5|17|-|-|TRBV13
CASSLGPLGGSIETQYF
TGTGCCAGCAGCTTAGGCCCCCTGGGTGGGTCAATAGAGACCCAGTACTTC
>TRBJ2-6|18|TRBD1|-|TRBV10-3
CAISDRTGTSSGANVLTF
TGTGCCATCAGTGACCGGACAGGAACTAGCTCTGGGGCCAACGTCCTGACTTTC
>TRBJ2-1|15|-|-|TRBV27
CASSLSAGWGSEQFF
TGTGCCAGCAGTTTATCGGCAGGCTGGGGGAGTGAGCAGTTCTTC
>TRBJ2-7|15|TRBD1|-|TRBV5-1
CASSPRDRGSYEQYF
TGCGCCAGCAGCCCCCGGGACAGGGGGTCCTACGAGCAGTACTTC
>TRBJ2-2|16|-|-|TRBV2
CASSDGGWRDTGELFF
TGTGCCAGCAGTGACGGCGGCTGGAGGGACACCGGGGAGCTGTTTTTT
>TRBJ1-2|15|TRBD1|-|TRBV9
CASSIRQGANYGYTF
TGTGCCAGCAGCATCCGACAGGGCGCTAACTATGGCTACACCTTC
>TRBJ2-7|13|TRBD1|-|TRBV10-3
CAISGTGSYEQYF
TGTGCCATCAGCGGGACAGGGTCCTACGAGCAGTACTTC
>TRBJ1-1|14|-|-|TRBV5-1
CASSLGGVNTEAFF
TGCGCCAGCAGCTTGGGGGGAGTAAACACTGAAGCTTTCTTT
>TRBJ1-2|14|-|-|TRBV27
CASRTWDGTYGYTF
TGTGCCAGCAGGACGTGGGATGGGACCTATGGCTACACCTTC
>TRBJ1-2|16|TRBD1|few|TRBV30
CAWSVRSDRGSYGYTF
TGTGCCTGGAGTGTACGATCGGACAGGGGGTCGTATGGCTACACCTTC
>TRBJ1-3|14|-|-|TRBV11-2
CASSWEAAGNTIYF
TGTGCCAGCAGCTGGGAAGCAGCAGGAAACACCATATATTTT
>TRBJ2-1|19|-|once|TRBV5-6
CASSSAPGRGIGLANEQFF
TGTGCCAGCAGCTCGGCTCCGGGACGGGGGATTGGGCTGGCCAATGAGCAGTTCTTC
>TRBJ2-2|18|-|-|TRBV4-1
CASSQGSGPLPNTGELFF
TGCGCCAGCAGCCAAGGATCGGGGCCACTGCCTAACACCGGGGAGCTGTTTTTT
>TRBJ2-5|16|TRBD2|-|TRBV4-2
CASSRETSGYQETQYF
TGTGCCAGCAGCCGAGAGACTAGCGGATACCAAGAGACCCAGTACTTC
>TRBJ1-3|14|TRBD1|-|TRBV13
CASSLQGGRNTIYF
TGTGCCAGCAGCTTACAAGGGGGCCGAAACACCATATATTTT
>TRBJ1-2|15|-|-|TRBV5-1
CASSVTGASNYGYTF
TGCGCCAGCAGCGTGACCGGGGCCTCAAACTATGGCTACACCTTC
>TRBJ1-5|12|-|-|TRBV7-9
CASSFGSAPVHF
TGTGCCAGCAGCTTTGGATCAGCCCCAGTGCATTTT
>TRBJ1-2|12|-|-|TRBV28
CASSFQNYGYTF
TGTGCCAGCAGTTTCCAGAACTATGGCTACACCTTC
>TRBJ2-7|13|TRBD1|-|TRBV28
CASRGTESYEQYF
TGTGCCAGCAGGGGGACAGAATCCTACGAGCAGTACTTC
>TRBJ2-7|14|TRBD1|-|TRBV28
CASSSGTGDYEQYF
TGTGCCAGCAGTTCCGGGACAGGGGACTACGAGCAGTACTTC
>TRBJ2-5|15|TRBD1|-|TRBV5-5
CASSHRGLSQETQYF
TGTGCCAGCAGCCACAGGGGGCTAAGTCAAGAGACCCAGTACTTC
>TRBJ2-7|15|-|-|TRBV4-2
CASSHERVESYEQYF
TGTGCCAGCAGCCATGAAAGGGTTGAGTCCTACGAGCAGTACTTC
>TRBJ1-1|13|-|-|TRBV27
CASRQQGNTEAFF
TGTGCCAGCAGGCAACAGGGGAACACTGAAGCTTTCTTT
>TRBJ1-6|17|TRBD1|-|TRBV2
CASSSPWTGNYGSPLHF
TGTGCCAGCAGCTCGCCATGGACAGGGAATTATGGTTCACCCCTCCACTTT
>TRBJ1-2|15|TRBD1|-|TRBV19
CASSPTGTGSYGYTF
TGTGCCAGTAGTCCAACTGGGACAGGCTCCTATGGCTACACCTTC
>TRBJ2-1|17|-|-|TRBV4-1
CASSQGPTSGVGNEQFF
TGCGCCAGCAGCCAAGGTCCGACTTCGGGAGTCGGCAATGAGCAGTTCTTC
>TRBJ2-2|15|TRBD1|-|TRBV18
CASPKTGPNTGELFF
TGTGCCAGCCCAAAGACAGGGCCGAACACCGGGGAGCTGTTTTTT
>TRBJ2-7|14|TRBD1|-|TRBV7-2
CASSLGTGVYEQYF
TGTGCCAGCAGCTTAGGAACAGGGGTCTACGAGCAGTACTTC
>TRBJ1-4|15|-|-|TRBV21-1
CASSKRQGLNEKLFF
TGTGCCAGCAGCAAAAGACAGGGCCTAAATGAAAAACTGTTTTTT
>TRBJ1-5|17|-|few|TRBV10-3
CAISEPQGPGVDQPQHF
TGTGCCATCAGTGAGCCTCAGGGACCAGGGGTTGATCAGCCCCAGCATTTT
>TRBJ2-1|12|-|once|TRBV7-3
CASSFVAGEQFF
TGTGCCAGCAGCTTTGTGGCAGGTGAGCAGTTCTTC
>TRBJ1-1|14|TRBD1|once|TRBV9
CASSVGQAFPEAFF
TGTGCCAGCAGCGTTGGACAGGCCTTCCCTGAAGCTTTCTTT
>TRBJ1-4|14|-|-|TRBV28
CASSSSRTAEKLFF
TGTGCCAGCAGTTCCTCTCGGACGGCTGAAAAACTGTTTTTT
>TRBJ2-3|16|-|-|TRBV7-8
CASSLAAAADTDTQYF
TGTGCCAGCAGCTTAGCGGCGGCAGCCGACACAGATACGCAGTATTTT
>TRBJ1-4|13|-|-|TRBV3-1/TRBV3-2
CASTSGANEKLFF
TGTGCCAGCACCTCAGGAGCTAATGAAAAACTGTTTTTT